A selection of T cell receptor beta chains follows, all from one sample in a study of shared clonotypes between healthy human individuals. TCRdb's table, derived via immunoSEQ multiplex PCR, lists solely in-frame clones and lacks some. The table lists some 2,000,000 clones, more than 90% of them singletons. The source material was naive CD4+ T cells sorted from blood. The receptor set was obtained from a man aged 18 to 35 in good health. CDR3s include the opening cysteine and the closing phenylalanine or tryptophan. D genes are given only for firm matches. Expanded clones get a size class; other rows say once, few or many, or leave the size out.

j_call: TRBJ2-7; clone_size: .; v_call: TRBV5-6; d_call: .; cdr3_nt: TGTGCCAGCAGCTTGCCGAGACAGGCCCTCTACGAGCAGTACTTC; cdr3_aa: CASSLPRQALYEQYF
j_call: TRBJ2-1; clone_size: .; v_call: TRBV6-5; d_call: .; cdr3_nt: TGTGCCAGCAGGCGACAGTTCCAGTCCTACAATGAGCAGTTCTTC; cdr3_aa: CASRRQFQSYNEQFF
j_call: TRBJ2-7; clone_size: few; v_call: TRBV6-5; d_call: TRBD1; cdr3_nt: TGTGCCAGCAGCCGGGGACAGGGCTACGAGCAGTACTTC; cdr3_aa: CASSRGQGYEQYF
j_call: TRBJ1-3; clone_size: few; v_call: TRBV6-5; d_call: TRBD1; cdr3_nt: TGTGCCAGCAGGACAGGGGGTGGAAACACCATATATTTT; cdr3_aa: CASRTGGGNTIYF
j_call: TRBJ1-6; clone_size: .; v_call: TRBV6-4; d_call: .; cdr3_nt: TGTGCCAGCAGCGTACAGGGATGGGAATCACCCCTCCACTTT; cdr3_aa: CASSVQGWESPLHF
j_call: TRBJ1-2; clone_size: .; v_call: TRBV10-3; d_call: .; cdr3_nt: TGTGCCATGGCTCAGGAGATTAACTATGGCTACACCTTC; cdr3_aa: CAMAQEINYGYTF
j_call: TRBJ1-1; clone_size: few; v_call: TRBV11-2; d_call: .; cdr3_nt: TGTGCCAGCAGCTTGGCAGGGGATCGGGCTTTCTTT; cdr3_aa: CASSLAGDRAFF
j_call: TRBJ1-1; clone_size: .; v_call: TRBV28; d_call: TRBD1; cdr3_nt: TGTGCCAGCAGTGCTGCAGGGGGCGCGAACACTGAAGCTTTCTTT; cdr3_aa: CASSAAGGANTEAFF
j_call: TRBJ1-1; clone_size: .; v_call: TRBV5-1; d_call: .; cdr3_nt: TGCGCCAGCAGCTTGACCAGGACGAACACTGAAGCTTTCTTT; cdr3_aa: CASSLTRTNTEAFF
j_call: TRBJ2-7; clone_size: once; v_call: TRBV10-2; d_call: .; cdr3_nt: TGCGCCAGCAGTCCTAGACAGAACCTCCACGAGCAGTACTTC; cdr3_aa: CASSPRQNLHEQYF
j_call: TRBJ1-2; clone_size: .; v_call: TRBV5-1; d_call: TRBD1; cdr3_nt: TGCGCCAGCAGCTTGGACCCGGGACAGGGGGCGTTTGGCTACACCTTC; cdr3_aa: CASSLDPGQGAFGYTF
j_call: TRBJ1-2; clone_size: once; v_call: TRBV28; d_call: TRBD1; cdr3_nt: TGTGCCAGCAGTCCTTATTCAGGGGGCGCCGGCTATGGCTACACCTTC; cdr3_aa: CASSPYSGGAGYGYTF
j_call: TRBJ2-5; clone_size: .; v_call: TRBV7-9; d_call: TRBD2; cdr3_nt: TGTGCCAGCAGTCCGACTAGCCCACAAGAGACCCAGTACTTC; cdr3_aa: CASSPTSPQETQYF
j_call: TRBJ1-1; clone_size: .; v_call: TRBV27; d_call: .; cdr3_nt: TGTGCCAGCAGTCCGGTTCTAATGAACACTGAAGCTTTCTTT; cdr3_aa: CASSPVLMNTEAFF
j_call: TRBJ1-1; clone_size: .; v_call: TRBV19; d_call: .; cdr3_nt: TGTGCCAGTAGTATGTCCAGGCCGGCGACTGAAGCTTTCTTT; cdr3_aa: CASSMSRPATEAFF
j_call: TRBJ2-1; clone_size: .; v_call: TRBV18; d_call: TRBD2; cdr3_nt: TGTGCCAGCTCACCACTTGGGACTAGCGGGAAGGGTGAGCAGTTCTTC; cdr3_aa: CASSPLGTSGKGEQFF
j_call: TRBJ2-7; clone_size: once; v_call: TRBV7-8; d_call: .; cdr3_nt: TGTGCCAGCAGCCGAAGTTCCCGGGGCAGGTTAAGCTCCTACGAGCAGTACTTC; cdr3_aa: CASSRSSRGRLSSYEQYF
j_call: TRBJ2-2; clone_size: .; v_call: TRBV19; d_call: TRBD1; cdr3_nt: TGTGCCAGTAGTCTACAGGGGTCTATTAACACCGGGGAGCTGTTTTTT; cdr3_aa: CASSLQGSINTGELFF
j_call: TRBJ2-2; clone_size: .; v_call: TRBV18; d_call: TRBD2; cdr3_nt: TGTGCCAGCTCCGGGACTAGCAACACCGGGGAGCTGTTTTTT; cdr3_aa: CASSGTSNTGELFF
j_call: TRBJ1-4; clone_size: .; v_call: TRBV20-1; d_call: .; cdr3_nt: TGCAGTGCAGAGGCCGAAAAACTGTTTTTT; cdr3_aa: CSAEAEKLFF
j_call: TRBJ1-2; clone_size: .; v_call: TRBV5-1; d_call: .; cdr3_nt: TGCGCCAGCAGCTTGGGGGGACGGAATAACTATGGCTACACCTTC; cdr3_aa: CASSLGGRNNYGYTF
j_call: TRBJ1-2; clone_size: .; v_call: TRBV7-2; d_call: TRBD1; cdr3_nt: TGTGCCAGCAGCCCAGGCACCGGGACAGGGGGGAACTATGGCTACACCTTC; cdr3_aa: CASSPGTGTGGNYGYTF
j_call: TRBJ2-7; clone_size: once; v_call: TRBV11-2; d_call: TRBD2; cdr3_nt: TGTGCCAGCAGCGGACGACTAGCGGGGGGCTCCTACGAGCAGTACTTC; cdr3_aa: CASSGRLAGGSYEQYF
j_call: TRBJ2-6; clone_size: .; v_call: TRBV29-1; d_call: .; cdr3_nt: TGCAGCGTCGCCCTTAGCTCTGGGGCCAACGTCCTGACTTTC; cdr3_aa: CSVALSSGANVLTF
j_call: TRBJ2-7; clone_size: .; v_call: TRBV6-5; d_call: TRBD2; cdr3_nt: TGTGCCAGCAGTTACTCGACTGCGGGGGCCTACGAGCAGTACTTC; cdr3_aa: CASSYSTAGAYEQYF
j_call: TRBJ1-1; clone_size: .; v_call: TRBV30; d_call: .; cdr3_nt: TGTGCCTGGACTTTCGGGGGCTACACTGAAGCTTTCTTT; cdr3_aa: CAWTFGGYTEAFF
j_call: TRBJ2-5; clone_size: .; v_call: TRBV4-3; d_call: .; cdr3_nt: TGCGCCAGCAGCCAAGGTACCCAAGGTGGGAAGACCCAGTACTTC; cdr3_aa: CASSQGTQGGKTQYF
j_call: TRBJ1-2; clone_size: .; v_call: TRBV6-5; d_call: .; cdr3_nt: TGTGCCAGCAGTTACTCGAACGGACGCCATGGCTACACCTTC; cdr3_aa: CASSYSNGRHGYTF
j_call: TRBJ1-1; clone_size: .; v_call: TRBV6-1; d_call: .; cdr3_nt: TGTGCCAGCCCGAGCGTGATGAACACTGAAGCTTTCTTT; cdr3_aa: CASPSVMNTEAFF
j_call: TRBJ2-5; clone_size: .; v_call: TRBV28; d_call: .; cdr3_nt: TGTGCCAGCAGCCCCAGTATGGCTAGTCTTGGGGAGACCCAGTACTTC; cdr3_aa: CASSPSMASLGETQYF
j_call: TRBJ2-3; clone_size: .; v_call: TRBV19; d_call: TRBD1; cdr3_nt: TGTGCCAGTAGCACCGGGACAGGGAGGACAGATACGCAGTATTTT; cdr3_aa: CASSTGTGRTDTQYF
j_call: TRBJ2-2; clone_size: .; v_call: TRBV5-1; d_call: .; cdr3_nt: TGCGCCAGCAGCTTAGGGGACACCGGGGAGCTGTTTTTT; cdr3_aa: CASSLGDTGELFF
j_call: TRBJ1-2; clone_size: .; v_call: TRBV28; d_call: .; cdr3_nt: TGTGCCAGCAGTCCCTTATCCCTTCAAATCCAATTCTATGGCTACACCTTC; cdr3_aa: CASSPLSLQIQFYGYTF
j_call: TRBJ2-5; clone_size: once; v_call: TRBV19; d_call: .; cdr3_nt: TGTGCCAGTAGTATAAACGTGGTGGGGGAGACCCAGTACTTC; cdr3_aa: CASSINVVGETQYF
j_call: TRBJ2-2; clone_size: .; v_call: TRBV19; d_call: .; cdr3_nt: TGTGCCAGTAGTGGGGGGCTTTACACCGGGGAGCTGTTTTTT; cdr3_aa: CASSGGLYTGELFF
j_call: TRBJ2-5; clone_size: .; v_call: TRBV2; d_call: TRBD1; cdr3_nt: TGTGCCAGCAGTAACAGGGGCGGTGAGACCCAGTACTTC; cdr3_aa: CASSNRGGETQYF
j_call: TRBJ2-7; clone_size: .; v_call: TRBV5-4; d_call: TRBD1; cdr3_nt: TGTGCCAGCAGCTTGCCCGGGACAGGTCTCTACGAGCAGTACTTC; cdr3_aa: CASSLPGTGLYEQYF
j_call: TRBJ2-1; clone_size: .; v_call: TRBV2; d_call: TRBD2; cdr3_nt: TGTGCCAGCACCTCGAAGGCTAGCGGGGGACTCTACAATGAGCAGTTCTTC; cdr3_aa: CASTSKASGGLYNEQFF